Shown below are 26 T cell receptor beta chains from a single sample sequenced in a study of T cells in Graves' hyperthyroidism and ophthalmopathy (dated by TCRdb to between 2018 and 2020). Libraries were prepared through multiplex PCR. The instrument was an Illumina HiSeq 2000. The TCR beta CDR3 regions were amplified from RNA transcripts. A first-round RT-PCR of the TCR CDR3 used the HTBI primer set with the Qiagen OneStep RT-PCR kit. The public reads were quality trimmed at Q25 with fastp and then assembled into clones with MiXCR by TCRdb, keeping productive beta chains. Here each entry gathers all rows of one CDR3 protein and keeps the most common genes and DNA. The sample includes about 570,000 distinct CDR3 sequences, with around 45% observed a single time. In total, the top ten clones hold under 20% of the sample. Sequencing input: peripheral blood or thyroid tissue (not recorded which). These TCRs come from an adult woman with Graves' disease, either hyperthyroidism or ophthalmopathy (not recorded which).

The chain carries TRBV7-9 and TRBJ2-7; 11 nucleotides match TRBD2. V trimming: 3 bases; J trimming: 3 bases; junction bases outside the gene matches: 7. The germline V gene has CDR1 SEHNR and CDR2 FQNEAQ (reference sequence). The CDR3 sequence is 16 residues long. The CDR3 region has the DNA TGTGCCAGCAGCTTTGGTCTGGGACTAGCGGACTACGAGCAGTACTTC. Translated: CASSFGLGLADYEQYF.

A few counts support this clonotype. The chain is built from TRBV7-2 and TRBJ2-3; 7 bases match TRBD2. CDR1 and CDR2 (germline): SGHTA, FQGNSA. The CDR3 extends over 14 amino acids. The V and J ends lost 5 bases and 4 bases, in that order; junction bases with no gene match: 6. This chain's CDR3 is CASSRYREADTQYF. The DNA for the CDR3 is TGTGCCAGCAGCCGGTATCGGGAGGCAGATACGCAGTATTTT.

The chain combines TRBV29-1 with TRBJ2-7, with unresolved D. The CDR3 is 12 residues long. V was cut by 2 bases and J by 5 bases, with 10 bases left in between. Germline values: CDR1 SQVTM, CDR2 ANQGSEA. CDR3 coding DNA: TGCAGCGTTGAAACCGGCCCCCACGAGCAGTACTTC. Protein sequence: CSVETGPHEQYF.

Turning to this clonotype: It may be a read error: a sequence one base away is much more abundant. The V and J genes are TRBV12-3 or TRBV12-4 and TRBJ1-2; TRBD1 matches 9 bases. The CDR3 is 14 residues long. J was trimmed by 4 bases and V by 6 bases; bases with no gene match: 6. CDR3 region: CASSPGTGPYGYTF. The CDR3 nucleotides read TGTGCCAGCAGCCCCGGGACAGGGCCCTATGGCTACACCTTC.

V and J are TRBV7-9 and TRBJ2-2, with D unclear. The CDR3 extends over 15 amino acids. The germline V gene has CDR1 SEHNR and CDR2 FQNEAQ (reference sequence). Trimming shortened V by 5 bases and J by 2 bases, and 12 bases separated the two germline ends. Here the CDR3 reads CASSPDARNTGELFF. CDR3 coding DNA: TGTGCCAGCAGCCCCGACGCCAGAAACACCGGGGAGCTGTTTTTT.

CDR3 amino acids: CASSLGTGGISNQPQHF. The CDR3 nucleotides read TGTGCCAGCAGTTTGGGGACAGGGGGCATCAGCAATCAGCCCCAGCATTTT. V gene TRBV12-3 or TRBV12-4 combines with J gene TRBJ1-5, with TRBD1 matching over 12 bases. Trimming removed 3 bases from V and 1 base from J; junction bases left unmatched: 4. CDR3 length: 17 residues.

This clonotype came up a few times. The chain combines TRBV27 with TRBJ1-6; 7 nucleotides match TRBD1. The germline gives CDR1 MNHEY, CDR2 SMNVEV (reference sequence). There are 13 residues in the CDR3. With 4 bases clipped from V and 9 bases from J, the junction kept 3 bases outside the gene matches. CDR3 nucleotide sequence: TGTGCCAGCAGTTGGGGGACAGTTTCACCCCTCCACTTT. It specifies CASSWGTVSPLHF.

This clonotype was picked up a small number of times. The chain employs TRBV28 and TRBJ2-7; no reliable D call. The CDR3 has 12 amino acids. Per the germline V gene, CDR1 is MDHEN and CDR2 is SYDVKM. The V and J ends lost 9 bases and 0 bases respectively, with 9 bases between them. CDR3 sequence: CASMRGSYEQYF. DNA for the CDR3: TGTGCCAGTATGCGTGGCTCCTACGAGCAGTACTTC. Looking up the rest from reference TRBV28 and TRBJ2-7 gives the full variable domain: DVKVTQSSRYLVKRTGEKVFLECVQDMDHENMFWYRQDPGLGLRLIYFSYDVKMKEKGDIPEGYSVSREKKERFSLILESASTNQTSMYLCASMRGSYEQYFGPGTRLTVT.

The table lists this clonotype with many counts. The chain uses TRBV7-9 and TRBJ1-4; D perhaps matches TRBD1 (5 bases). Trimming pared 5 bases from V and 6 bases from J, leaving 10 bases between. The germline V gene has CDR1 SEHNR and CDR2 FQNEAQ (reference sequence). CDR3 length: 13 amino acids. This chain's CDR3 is CASSRGRDEKLFF. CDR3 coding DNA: TGTGCCAGCAGCCGGGGCAGGGATGAAAAACTGTTTTTT.

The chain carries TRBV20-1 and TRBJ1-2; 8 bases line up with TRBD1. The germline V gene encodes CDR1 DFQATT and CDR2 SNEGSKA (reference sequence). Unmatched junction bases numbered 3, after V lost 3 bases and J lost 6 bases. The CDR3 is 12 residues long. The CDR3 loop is CSASPGQDGYTF. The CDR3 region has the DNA TGCAGTGCTAGCCCGGGACAGGATGGCTACACCTTC.

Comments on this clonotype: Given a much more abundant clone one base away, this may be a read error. The CDR3 protein is CANSQGGEKALHF. In nucleotides, the CDR3 is TGTGCCAACAGCCAAGGCGGCGAAAAGGCCCTCCACTTT. The chain carries TRBV3-1 and TRBJ1-6; no firm D call. CDR1 is LGHDT, CDR2 YNNKEL, per germline (reference sequence). The CDR3 has 13 amino acids.

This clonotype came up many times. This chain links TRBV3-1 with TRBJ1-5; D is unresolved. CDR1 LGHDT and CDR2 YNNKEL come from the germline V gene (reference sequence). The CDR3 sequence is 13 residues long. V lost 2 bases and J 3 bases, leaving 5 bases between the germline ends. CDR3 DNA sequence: TGTGCCAGCAGCCAAACAACCAATCAGCCCCAGCATTTT. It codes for CASSQTTNQPQHF.

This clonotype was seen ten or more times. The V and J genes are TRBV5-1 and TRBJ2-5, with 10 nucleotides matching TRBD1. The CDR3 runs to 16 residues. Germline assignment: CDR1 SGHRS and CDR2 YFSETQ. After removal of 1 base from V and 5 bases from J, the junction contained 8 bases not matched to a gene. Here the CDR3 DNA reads TGCGCCAGCAGCTTGATCGGGACAGGGGTGTTGGAGACCCAGTACTTC. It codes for CASSLIGTGVLETQYF.

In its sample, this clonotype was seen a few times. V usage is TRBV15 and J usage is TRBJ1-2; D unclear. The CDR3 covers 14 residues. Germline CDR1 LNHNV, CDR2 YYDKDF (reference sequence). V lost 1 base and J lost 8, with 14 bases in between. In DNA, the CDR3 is TGTGCCACCAGCAGAGCGGGCCGCGAAAGGGGCTACACCTTC. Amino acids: CATSRAGRERGYTF.

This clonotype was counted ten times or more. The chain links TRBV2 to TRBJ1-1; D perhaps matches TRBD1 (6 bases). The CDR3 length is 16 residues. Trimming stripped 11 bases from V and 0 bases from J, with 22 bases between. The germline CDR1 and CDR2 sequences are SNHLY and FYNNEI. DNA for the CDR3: TGTGCCCACACGGGGGGGCCTGGCTTAGTGAACACTGAAGCTTTCTTT. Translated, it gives CAHTGGPGLVNTEAFF.

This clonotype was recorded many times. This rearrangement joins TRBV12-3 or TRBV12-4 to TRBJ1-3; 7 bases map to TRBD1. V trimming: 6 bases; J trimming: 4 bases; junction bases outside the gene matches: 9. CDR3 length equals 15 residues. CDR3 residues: CASSQYRGRGNTIYF. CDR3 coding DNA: TGTGCCAGCAGCCAATACAGGGGCCGGGGAAACACCATATATTTT.

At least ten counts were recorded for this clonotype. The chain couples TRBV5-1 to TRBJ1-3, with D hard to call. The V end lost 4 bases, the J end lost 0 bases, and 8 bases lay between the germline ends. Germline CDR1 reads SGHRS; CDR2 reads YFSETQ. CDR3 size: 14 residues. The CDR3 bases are TGCGCCAGCAGCCCCGTATCCTCTGGAAACACCATATATTTT. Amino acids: CASSPVSSGNTIYF.

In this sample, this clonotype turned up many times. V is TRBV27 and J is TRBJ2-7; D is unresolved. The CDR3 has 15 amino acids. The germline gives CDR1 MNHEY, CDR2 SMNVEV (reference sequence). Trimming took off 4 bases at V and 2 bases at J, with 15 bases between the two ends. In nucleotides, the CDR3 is TGTGCCAGCAGTTCTCTCGGGCTACCCCCCTACGAGCAGTACTTC. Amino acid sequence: CASSSLGLPPYEQYF.

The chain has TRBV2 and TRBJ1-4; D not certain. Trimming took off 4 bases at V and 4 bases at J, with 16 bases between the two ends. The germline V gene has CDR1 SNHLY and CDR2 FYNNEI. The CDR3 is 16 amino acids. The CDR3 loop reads CASSGSTGRFNEKLFF. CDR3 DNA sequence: TGTGCCAGCAGTGGGAGTACCGGGCGGTTTAATGAAAAACTGTTTTTT. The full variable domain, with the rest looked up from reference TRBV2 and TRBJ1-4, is EPEVTQTPSHQVTQMGQEVILRCVPISNHLYFYWYRQILGQKVEFLVSFYNNEISEKSEIFDDQFSVERPDGSNFTLKIRSTKLEDSAMYFCASSGSTGRFNEKLFFGSGTQLSVL.

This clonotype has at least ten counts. The CDR3 sequence: CASEGPPMYQHF. Here the CDR3 DNA reads TGTGCCAGTGAGGGCCCCCCGATGTACCAGCATTTT. The chain combines TRBV19 with TRBJ1-5; the D is unclear. CDR1 and CDR2 from the germline V gene are LNHDA and SQIVND (reference sequence). The CDR3 covers 12 residues. Trimming cost V 8 bases and J 12 bases, with 17 bases left between them.

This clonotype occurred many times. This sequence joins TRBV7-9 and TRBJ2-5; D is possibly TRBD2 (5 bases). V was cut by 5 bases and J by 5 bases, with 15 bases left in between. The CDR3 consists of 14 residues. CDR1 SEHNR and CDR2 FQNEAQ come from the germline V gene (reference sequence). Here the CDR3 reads CASSPVTRRETQYF. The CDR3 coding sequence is TGTGCCAGCAGCCCCGTGACGAGGAGGGAGACCCAGTACTTC.

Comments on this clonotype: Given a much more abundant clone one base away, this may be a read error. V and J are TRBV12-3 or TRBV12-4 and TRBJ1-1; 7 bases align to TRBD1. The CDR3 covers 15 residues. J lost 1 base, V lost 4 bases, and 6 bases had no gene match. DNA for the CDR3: TGTGCCAGCAGTTGGCCGGGACAGACGAACACTGAAGCTTTCTTT. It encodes CASSWPGQTNTEAFF.

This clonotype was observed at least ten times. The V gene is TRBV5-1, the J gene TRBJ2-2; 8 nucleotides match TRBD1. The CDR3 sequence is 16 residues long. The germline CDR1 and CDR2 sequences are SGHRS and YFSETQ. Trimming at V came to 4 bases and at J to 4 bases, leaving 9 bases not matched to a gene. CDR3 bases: TGCGCCAGCAGCCTGCTGACAGGGGACGCCACCGGGGAGCTGTTTTTT. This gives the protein CASSLLTGDATGELFF.

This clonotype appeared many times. The CDR3 region is CASSPKGGNAQETQYF. The CDR3 DNA is TGTGCCAGCAGCCCAAAGGGAGGAAACGCCCAAGAGACCCAGTACTTC. The V gene is TRBV5-4, the J gene TRBJ2-5, with a weak D call TRBD2 (6 bases). The CDR3 runs 16 residues. V was trimmed by 4 bases and J by 1 base, leaving 17 bases between them. Germline V gives CDR1 SGHNT, CDR2 YYREEE (reference sequence).

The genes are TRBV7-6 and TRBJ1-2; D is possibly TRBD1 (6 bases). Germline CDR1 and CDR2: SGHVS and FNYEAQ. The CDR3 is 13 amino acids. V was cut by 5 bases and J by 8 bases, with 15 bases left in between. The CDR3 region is CASSGQTGSGYTF. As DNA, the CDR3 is TGTGCCAGCAGCGGTCAGACAGGTTCGGGCTACACCTTC.

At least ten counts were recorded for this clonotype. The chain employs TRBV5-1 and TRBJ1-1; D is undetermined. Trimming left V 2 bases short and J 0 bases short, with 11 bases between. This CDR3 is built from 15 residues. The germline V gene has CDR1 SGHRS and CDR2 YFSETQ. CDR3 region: CASSFRPSLNTEAFF. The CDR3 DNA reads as TGCGCCAGCAGCTTTCGTCCGAGTTTGAACACTGAAGCTTTCTTT.